This entry lists 3 T cell receptor beta chains sequenced from one sample in a study of blood T cell repertoires in COVID-19. Repertoires were generated with immunoSEQ multiplex PCR, while TCRdb's copy carries only in-frame clones and drops some. The sample has more than 85,000 clones, about 75% seen once; the top ten hold around 15%. The source material was peripheral blood. The origin of the receptors is a woman older than 75 with active or convalescent COVID-19.

This rearrangement joins TRBV19 to TRBJ2-1, with 7 bases aligning to TRBD2. The CDR3 is 16 amino acids. Germline V gene lookup returns CDR1 LNHDA and CDR2 SQIVND (reference sequence). Losses at the gene ends were 5 bases for V and 2 bases for J; bases not matched to a gene: 9. The CDR3 reads CASSPHGLAAYNEQFF. The CDR3 region has the DNA TGTGCCAGTAGTCCCCACGGGCTAGCGGCCTACAATGAGCAGTTCTTC.

This chain uses TRBV3-1 (or the pseudogene TRBV3-2) with TRBJ2-7, with 8 positions matching TRBD1. CDR3 size: 14 residues. Unmatched junction bases numbered 6, after V lost 3 bases and J lost 5 bases. The germline V gene encodes CDR1 LGHDT and CDR2 YNNKEL (reference sequence). CDR3 nucleotides: TGTGCCAGCAGCCATCTGGACAGGGCCCACGAGCAGTACTTC. Translated: CASSHLDRAHEQYF.

The genes are TRBV6-6 and TRBJ2-5, with 9 nucleotides matching TRBD1. CDR3 length: 15 amino acids. CDR1 MNHNY and CDR2 SVGAGI come from the germline V gene (reference sequence). V was pared by 2 bases and J by 2 bases, with 3 bases of the junction left unmatched. CDR3 loop: CASSYPGQGQETQYF. CDR3 DNA: TGTGCCAGCAGTTACCCGGGACAGGGACAAGAGACCCAGTACTTC.